These 28 T cell receptor beta chains were all obtained from the same sample, sequenced in a study of Graves' ophthalmopathy and Graves' hyperthyroidism. RNA transcripts were the template, and TCR beta CDR3 regions were amplified from them. RT-PCR in the first round used HTBI primers; a second-round multiplex PCR followed. A single record per CDR3 protein comes from TCRdb applying MiXCR to the multiplex PCR reads. Of 600,000 to 700,000 distinct CDR3 sequences listed, 35% to 50% are singletons. Sample: peripheral blood. All receptors derive from an adult man with Graves' ophthalmopathy.

V gene TRBV29-1 combines with J gene TRBJ1-2, with D tentatively TRBD1 (5 bases). There are 11 residues in the CDR3. V gave up 8 bases and J gave up 4 bases, with 11 bases separating them. CDR1 is SQVTM and CDR2 is ANQGSEA in the germline V gene. CDR3 protein: CSRTGVYGYTF. The CDR3 DNA sequence: TGCAGCCGAACAGGAGTCTATGGCTACACCTTC.

The genes are TRBV10-3 and TRBJ2-7, with 8 nucleotides matching TRBD2. This CDR3 contains 14 residues. Germline CDR1 and CDR2: ENHRY and SYGVKD. V gave up 8 bases and J gave up 4 bases; unmatched junction bases: 10. The CDR3 nucleotides read TGTGCCATCCCCACGGGAGGGGCTATATACGAGCAGTACTTC. Translating it yields CAIPTGGAIYEQYF.

The rearrangement joins TRBV4-3 to TRBJ1-1, with D maybe TRBD1 (5 bases). This CDR3 has 14 residues. Looked up from germline, CDR1 is LGHNA and CDR2 is YSLEER. V lost 7 bases and J lost 4, with 16 bases in between. This CDR3 reads CASTQTRVVTEAFF. Here the CDR3 DNA reads TGCGCCAGCACGCAAACCAGGGTCGTCACTGAAGCTTTCTTT.

This clonotype was detected ten times or more. The rearrangement uses TRBV7-3 and TRBJ1-3, with TRBD1 matching over 8 bases. There are 15 residues in the CDR3. The V segment lost 4 bases and the J segment 8 bases; nucleotides outside the gene matches: 10. Germline CDR1 and CDR2: SGHTA and FQGTGA. CDR3 sequence (DNA): TGTGCCAGCAGCTCGGGACAGGCCGGAGGGCACACCATATATTTT. This translates into CASSSGQAGGHTIYF.

The table lists this clonotype with many counts. The chain recombines TRBV14 with TRBJ1-2; D gene uncertain. Germline loops: CDR1 SGHDN, CDR2 FVKESK. The CDR3 totals 13 residues. Trimming removed 1 base from V and 4 bases from J, with 7 bases in between. This CDR3 is CASSQVRGYGYTF. The DNA of the CDR3 is TGTGCCAGCAGCCAAGTGCGAGGCTATGGCTACACCTTC.

The rearrangement links TRBV7-9 to TRBJ2-2, with 10 bases fitting TRBD1. V was clipped by 4 bases and J by 0 bases; unmatched bases: 2. The CDR3 extends over 16 amino acids. Germline assignment: CDR1 SEHNR and CDR2 FQNEAQ (reference sequence). The CDR3 sequence is CASSSGTGANTGELFF. The DNA of the CDR3 is TGTGCCAGCAGCTCCGGGACAGGGGCGAACACCGGGGAGCTGTTTTTT.

Concerning this clonotype itself: A much larger clone differs by one base, so this may be a read error. This rearrangement joins TRBV7-3 to TRBJ2-2; D might be TRBD2 (5 bases). Germline values: CDR1 SGHTA, CDR2 FQGTGA. The CDR3 consists of 15 residues. As DNA, the CDR3 is TGTGCCAGCAGCTTAGTCCATTCGGTCACCGGGGAGCTGGTTTTT. This translates into CASSLVHSVTGELVF. Full variable domain (rest looked up from reference TRBV7-3 and TRBJ2-2): GAGVSQTPSNKVTEKGKYVELRCDPISGHTALYWYRQSLGQGPEFLIYFQGTGAADDSGLPNDRFFAVRPEGSVSTLKIQRTERGDSAVYLCASSLVHSVTGELVFGEGSRLTVL.

This sequence joins TRBV15 and TRBJ2-6; D ambiguous. V was trimmed by 7 bases and J by 0 bases, leaving 16 bases between them. The CDR3 sequence is 17 residues long. Per germline, CDR1 LNHNV and CDR2 YYDKDF (reference sequence). The CDR3 DNA reads TGTGCCACCACCTACACTCCGGGTAGCTCTGGGGCCAACGTCCTGACTTTC. Protein sequence: CATTYTPGSSGANVLTF. Based on the CDR3 plus reference TRBV15 and TRBJ2-6, the full variable domain is DAMVIQNPRYQVTQFGKPVTLSCSQTLNHNVMYWYQQKSSQAPKLLFHYYDKDFNNEADTPDNFQSRRPNTSFCFLDIRSPGLGDTAMYLCATTYTPGSSGANVLTFGAGSRLTVL.

A few counts support this clonotype. CDR3 bases: TGCGCCAGCAGCCACTTAGACAGAACTTCACCCCTCCACTTT. Amino acids: CASSHLDRTSPLHF. The chain carries TRBV4-1 and TRBJ1-6; D may be TRBD1 (5 bases). This CDR3 is 14 amino acids long. Germline V gene sequence: CDR1 MGHRA, CDR2 YSYEKL. The ends were cut back, 3 bases at V and 9 bases at J, with 12 bases in the middle.

This clonotype was counted ten times or more. The chain links TRBV4-2 to TRBJ1-1; D gene uncertain. The V and J ends lost 2 bases and 4 bases respectively, with 8 bases between them. Germline V gene data show CDR1 as LGHNA and CDR2 as YNFKEQ. This CDR3 spans 13 amino acids. CDR3 nucleotide sequence: TGTGCCAGCAGCCAATGGGTAGGCACTGAAGCTTTCTTT. This codes for CASSQWVGTEAFF.

This clonotype was detected ten times or more. This chain uses TRBV20-1 with TRBJ1-1; 8 nucleotides line up with TRBD1. The CDR3 length is 13 residues. The germline gives CDR1 DFQATT, CDR2 SNEGSKA (reference sequence). V was pared by 4 bases and J by 8 bases, with 9 bases of the junction left unmatched. The CDR3, as DNA: TGCAGTGCTACGGGACAGGTAAATCAGGAAGCTTTCTTT. This gives the protein CSATGQVNQEAFF.

Concerning this clonotype: An end of the junction differs from the germline gene, which may be a read error. The chain carries TRBV7-4 and TRBJ2-7; D is undetermined. Germline V gene lookup returns CDR1 SGHVT and CDR2 SQSDAQ. The CDR3 spans 14 residues. CDR3 region: CSSSQDPVAYEQYF. The CDR3 nucleotides are TGTTCCAGCAGCCAGGATCCCGTTGCCTACGAGCAGTACTTC.

This clonotype was observed at least ten times. The chain uses TRBV4-1 and TRBJ2-7, with 8 bases lining up with TRBD2. J gave up 2 bases and V 1 base, and 4 bases lay outside the gene matches. CDR3 length: 15 amino acids. Germline CDR1 MGHRA, CDR2 YSYEKL. As DNA, the CDR3 is TGCGCCAGCAGCCAAGGACCGGGACTAGCCTACGAGCAGTACTTC. Translated, it gives CASSQGPGLAYEQYF.

Only a few counts were recorded for this clonotype. The V gene is TRBV5-5, the J gene TRBJ2-7; possibly TRBD1 for D (6 bases). Germline assignment: CDR1 SGHKS and CDR2 YYEKEE (reference sequence). Trimming took 4 bases from V and 4 from J, leaving 21 bases between them. The CDR3 has 16 residues. CDR3 DNA: TGTGCCAGCAGCCCGCCTTTTGGCAGGGGCCCTTACGAGCAGTACTTC. Protein sequence: CASSPPFGRGPYEQYF. The full variable domain, its missing parts supplied by reference TRBV5-5 and TRBJ2-7, is DAGVTQSPTHLIKTRGQQVTLRCSPISGHKSVSWYQQVLGQGPQFIFQYYEKEERGRGNFPDRFSARQFPNYSSELNVNALLLGDSALYLCASSPPFGRGPYEQYFGPGTRLTVT.

The sample holds many counts of this clonotype. The rearrangement uses TRBV7-6 and TRBJ2-5, with 12 bases identical to TRBD1. This CDR3 spans 16 amino acids. Unmatched junction bases numbered 2, after V lost 3 bases and J lost 0 bases. Germline CDR1 and CDR2: SGHVS and FNYEAQ. CDR3 loop: CASSLGQGAYQETQYF. CDR3 bases: TGTGCCAGCAGCTTGGGACAGGGGGCGTACCAAGAGACCCAGTACTTC.

This clonotype was detected a few times. The genes are TRBV7-9 and TRBJ1-1, with D unclear. CDR3 length equals 15 residues. The V end lost 8 bases, the J end lost 0 bases, and 16 bases lay between the germline ends. The germline V gene has CDR1 SEHNR and CDR2 FQNEAQ (reference sequence). In DNA, the CDR3 is TGTGCCAGCTCACCAGTAGAACTCATGAACACTGAAGCTTTCTTT. Translated: CASSPVELMNTEAFF.

Many counts were recorded for this clonotype. The chain is built from TRBV20-1 and TRBJ1-1; D gene uncertain. Germline V lookup: CDR1 DFQATT, CDR2 SNEGSKA (reference sequence). The CDR3 is 12 residues long. V was cut by 1 base and J by 1 base, with 4 bases left in between. The CDR3 sequence: CSARGGNTEAFF. The CDR3 DNA is TGCAGTGCTAGAGGGGGGAACACTGAAGCTTTCTTT.

The V call is TRBV2, the J call TRBJ2-7, with a possible D match to TRBD2 (6 bases). The germline V and J ends were trimmed by 5 bases and 3 bases, with 17 bases remaining between them. Germline V gene sequence: CDR1 SNHLY, CDR2 FYNNEI. The CDR3 consists of 15 residues. This CDR3 reads CASSLSGTALYEQYF. DNA of the CDR3: TGTGCCAGCAGTTTATCTGGGACTGCACTCTACGAGCAGTACTTC.

Regarding this clonotype: A much larger clone is a single base away; this may be a read error. Likely a read error: the CDR3 ends without its conserved phenylalanine or tryptophan. This rearrangement joins TRBV20-1 to TRBJ2-5; a possible D gene is TRBD2 (6 bases). The CDR3 runs to 15 residues. Trimming removed 1 base at V and 0 bases at J, with 12 bases between. From germline, CDR1 is DFQATT and CDR2 SNEGSKA (reference sequence). The CDR3 sequence: CSARGAGPYQETQYC. In DNA form, the CDR3 reads TGCAGTGCTAGAGGTGCGGGACCGTACCAAGAGACCCAGTACTGC.

On this clonotype itself: Just one base apart from a much larger clone, this may be a read error. The chain is built from TRBV5-6 and TRBJ2-7; D is perhaps TRBD1 (5 bases). This CDR3 has 14 residues. Per the germline V gene, CDR1 is SGHDT and CDR2 is YYEEEE. The V and J ends lost 3 bases and 1 base respectively, with 11 bases between them. The CDR3, as DNA: TGTGCCAGCAGCTCGACAGACCGATCCTACGAGCAGTACGTC. Translation gives CASSSTDRSYEQYV.

This clonotype occurred a few times. V and J are TRBV6-6 and TRBJ1-2; TRBD1 agrees at 7 bases. Trimming removed 5 bases from V and 4 bases from J; junction bases left unmatched: 10. The CDR3 contains 15 residues. In germline, CDR1 is MNHNY, CDR2 SVGAGI (reference sequence). The CDR3 DNA sequence: TGTGCCAGCAGTCCCTCCGTCGACAGGGCCTATGGCTACACCTTC. Protein: CASSPSVDRAYGYTF.

This clonotype occurred a few times. The chain has TRBV3-1 and TRBJ1-2; 7 bases are a match to TRBD1. Germline V CDR1 and CDR2: LGHDT, YNNKEL (reference sequence). Unmatched junction bases numbered 7, after V lost 4 bases and J lost 2 bases. CDR3 length: 15 residues. The CDR3 bases are TGTGCCAGCAGCCCGACAGGGAAAACGAACTATGGCTACACCTTC. It specifies CASSPTGKTNYGYTF. Complete variable domain (other parts from reference TRBV3-1 and TRBJ1-2): DTAVSQTPKYLVTQMGNDKSIKCEQNLGHDTMYWYKQDSKKFLKIMFSYNNKELIINETVPNRFSPKSPDKAHLNLHINSLELGDSAVYFCASSPTGKTNYGYTFGSGTRLTVV.

This clonotype has more than one count but fewer than ten. The J gene is TRBJ2-5, the V gene TRBV7-6; D assignment may be TRBD1 or TRBD2 (5 bases each). V was shortened by 5 bases and J by 1 base, with 11 bases between the two germline ends. The CDR3 contains 14 residues. Germline V gives CDR1 SGHVS, CDR2 FNYEAQ. For the CDR3, the DNA is TGTGCCAGCAGCCAGGGAGAGGGCCAAGAGACCCAGTACTTC. Protein product: CASSQGEGQETQYF.

The table lists this clonotype with many counts. The genes are TRBV19 and TRBJ1-2; D gene ambiguous. The germline V gene encodes CDR1 LNHDA and CDR2 SQIVND (reference sequence). The CDR3 has 13 residues. Between the trimmed V and J ends, which lost 6 bases and 4 bases, there was a span of 12 bases. In DNA form, the CDR3 reads TGTGCCAGTAGACCGGACGGCGGCTATGGCTACACCTTC. It encodes CASRPDGGYGYTF.

This rearrangement joins TRBV10-3 to TRBJ2-5; possible D gene TRBD1, 6 bases. The CDR3 runs to 13 residues. The ends were cut back, 4 bases at V and 1 base at J, with 7 bases in the middle. Germline loops: CDR1 ENHRY, CDR2 SYGVKD. This CDR3 is CAISVGAQETQYF. DNA of the CDR3: TGTGCCATCAGTGTGGGGGCCCAAGAGACCCAGTACTTC.

The chain carries TRBV5-4 and TRBJ1-1; D perhaps matches TRBD1 (5 bases). CDR1 SGHNT and CDR2 YYREEE come from the germline V gene (reference sequence). This CDR3 region has 15 residues. The germline V and J ends were trimmed by 2 bases and 1 base, with 12 bases remaining between them. This chain's CDR3 is CASSFGAGRNTEAFF. The CDR3 nucleotides are TGTGCCAGCAGCTTCGGGGCAGGGAGGAACACTGAAGCTTTCTTT.

This clonotype was seen a few times. The genes are TRBV19 and TRBJ2-7; a weak D match, TRBD1 (5 bases). This CDR3 comprises 14 residues. Trimming stripped 1 base from V and 3 bases from J, with 10 bases between. Germline values: CDR1 LNHDA, CDR2 SQIVND (reference sequence). In DNA form, the CDR3 reads TGTGCCAGTAGTATAGGGTTCCAGGGCTACGAGCAGTACTTC. This codes for CASSIGFQGYEQYF. The entire variable domain, with the rest obtained from reference TRBV19 and TRBJ2-7, is as follows: DGGITQSPKYLFRKEGQNVTLSCEQNLNHDAMYWYRQDPGQGLRLIYYSQIVNDFQKGDIAEGYSVSREKKESFPLTVTSAQKNPTAFYLCASSIGFQGYEQYFGPGTRLTVT.

A remark on this clonotype: The junction shows a germline mismatch at one end, possibly a read error. The V call is TRBV25-1, the J call TRBJ2-2; no definite D call. This CDR3 has 9 amino acids. Germline values: CDR1 MGHDK, CDR2 SYGVNS. The CDR3: CAGRGELFF. The CDR3, as DNA: TGTGCCGGCAGAGGGGAGCTGTTTTTT.